Described below is a single TCR beta chain sequence and its context. Its antigen is currently unknown. The CDR3 covers 12 residues. Germline V gene sequence: CDR1 SGHRS, CDR2 YFSETQ. Trimming removed 5 bases at V and 4 bases at J, with 9 bases between. TCRdb's table, derived via immunoSEQ multiplex PCR, lists solely in-frame clones and lacks some. The sample contains around 50,000 clones, around 77% of which appear only once. The entry originates in a study of PD-1 blockade in mismatch repair-deficient tumors. General observations from the study: Tumor-resident clones, often undetectable pretreatment in blood, expanded then contracted after pembrolizumab.

Every patient had mismatch repair deficiency by PCR or immunohistochemistry. This clonotype originated in an adult with mismatch repair-deficient cancer. Sequenced material: PBMCs, taken before pembrolizumab treatment. The genes are TRBV5-1 and TRBJ1-2; the D is unclear. Here the CDR3 reads CASRLESYGYTF. The CDR3 DNA is TGCGCCAGCAGGCTGGAATCCTATGGCTACACCTTC.